This passage covers 2 T cell receptor beta chains from one sample sequenced in a study of blood T cell repertoires in COVID-19. Sequencing was performed with immunoSEQ multiplex PCR; in TCRdb, only in-frame clones are kept and a portion is missing. This table holds 55,000 to 80,000 clones, about 74% found once. The material sequenced was peripheral blood. All receptors derive from a woman older than 75 with acute or convalescent COVID-19.

The V call is TRBV18, the J call TRBJ2-5; 7 bases agree with TRBD1. The CDR3 covers 16 residues. Germline V gives CDR1 KGHSH, CDR2 LQKENI. The junction had 8 bases not matched to a gene; V was cut back by 3 bases and J by 1 base. The CDR3 spells CASSPPPHRGQETQYF. DNA for the CDR3: TGTGCCAGCTCACCGCCACCTCACAGGGGCCAAGAGACCCAGTACTTC.

The chain has TRBV6-6 and TRBJ1-6; the D gene is possibly TRBD1 (6 bases). This CDR3 spans 15 amino acids. Trimming pared 6 bases from V and 9 bases from J, leaving 18 bases between. The germline CDR1 and CDR2 sequences are MNHNY and SVGAGI (reference sequence). This chain's CDR3 is CASRDRRVATSPLHF. The CDR3 bases are TGTGCCAGCAGGGACAGAAGGGTCGCTACTTCACCCCTCCACTTT.